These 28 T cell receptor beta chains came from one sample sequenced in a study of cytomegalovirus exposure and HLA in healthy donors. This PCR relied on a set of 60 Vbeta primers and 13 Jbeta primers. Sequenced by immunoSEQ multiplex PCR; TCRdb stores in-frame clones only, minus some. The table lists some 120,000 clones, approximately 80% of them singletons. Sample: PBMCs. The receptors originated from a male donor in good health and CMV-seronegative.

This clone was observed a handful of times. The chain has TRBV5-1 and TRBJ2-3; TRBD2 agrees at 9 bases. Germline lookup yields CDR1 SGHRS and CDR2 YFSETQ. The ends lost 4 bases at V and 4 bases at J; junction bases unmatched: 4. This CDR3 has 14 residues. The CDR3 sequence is CASSGGGASDTQYF. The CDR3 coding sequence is TGCGCCAGCAGCGGCGGGGGGGCTTCAGATACGCAGTATTTT.

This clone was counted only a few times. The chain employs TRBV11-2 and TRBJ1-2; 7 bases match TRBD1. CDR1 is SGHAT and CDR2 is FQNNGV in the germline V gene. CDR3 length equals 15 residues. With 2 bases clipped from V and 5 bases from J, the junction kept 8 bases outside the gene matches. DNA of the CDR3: TGTGCCAGCAGCTTAAGTTCCGGGACAGCTTATGGCTACACCTTC. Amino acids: CASSLSSGTAYGYTF.

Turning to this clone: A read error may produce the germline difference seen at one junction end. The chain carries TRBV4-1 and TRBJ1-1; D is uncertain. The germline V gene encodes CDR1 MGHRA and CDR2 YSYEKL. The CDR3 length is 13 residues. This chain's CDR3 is CASSLRVGTEAFF. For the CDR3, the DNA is TGTGCCAGCAGCTTGAGGGTAGGGACTGAAGCTTTCTTT.

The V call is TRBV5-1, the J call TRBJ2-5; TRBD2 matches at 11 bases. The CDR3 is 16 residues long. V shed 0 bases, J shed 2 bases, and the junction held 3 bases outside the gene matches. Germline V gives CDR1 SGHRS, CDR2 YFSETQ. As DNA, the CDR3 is TGCGCCAGCAGCTTGGTCGGGACTAGCGGACAAGAGACCCAGTACTTC. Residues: CASSLVGTSGQETQYF.

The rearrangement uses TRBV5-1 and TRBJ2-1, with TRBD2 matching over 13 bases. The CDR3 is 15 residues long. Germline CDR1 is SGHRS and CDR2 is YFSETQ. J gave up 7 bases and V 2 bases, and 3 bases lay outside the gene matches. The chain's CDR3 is CASSLWTSGSNEQFF. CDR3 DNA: TGCGCCAGCAGCTTATGGACTAGCGGGAGTAATGAGCAGTTCTTC.

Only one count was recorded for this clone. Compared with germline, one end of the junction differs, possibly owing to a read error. The CDR3: CASSQVEESPPHF. CDR3 bases: TGCGCCAGCAGCCAAGTAGAGGAGTCACCCCCCCACTTT. The genes are TRBV4-3 and TRBJ1-6; no clear D. The CDR3 runs 13 residues. From germline, CDR1 is LGHNA and CDR2 YSLEER.

The chain's CDR3 is CASSGVETGELFF. The CDR3 nucleotides are TGTGCCAGCAGCGGGGTCGAAACCGGGGAGCTGTTTTTT. This chain links TRBV6-4 with TRBJ2-2, with TRBD2 as a possible D gene (5 bases). The CDR3 is 13 residues long. Germline-derived CDR1 and CDR2 are MRHNA and SNTAGT. The germline V and J ends were trimmed by 6 bases and 5 bases, with 10 bases remaining between them.

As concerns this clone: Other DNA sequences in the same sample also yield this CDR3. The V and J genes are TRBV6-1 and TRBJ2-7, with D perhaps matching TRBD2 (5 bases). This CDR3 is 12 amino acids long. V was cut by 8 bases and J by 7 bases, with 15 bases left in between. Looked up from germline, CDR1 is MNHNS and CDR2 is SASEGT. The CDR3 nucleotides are TGTGCCAGCCTAGGACTGATTAGAGAGCAGTACTTC. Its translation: CASLGLIREQYF.

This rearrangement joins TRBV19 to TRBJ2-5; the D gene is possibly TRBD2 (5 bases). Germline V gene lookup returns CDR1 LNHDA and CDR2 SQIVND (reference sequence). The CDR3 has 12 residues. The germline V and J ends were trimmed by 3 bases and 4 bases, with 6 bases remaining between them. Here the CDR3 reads CASSIEGETQYF. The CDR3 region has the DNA TGTGCCAGTAGTATTGAGGGAGAGACCCAGTACTTC.

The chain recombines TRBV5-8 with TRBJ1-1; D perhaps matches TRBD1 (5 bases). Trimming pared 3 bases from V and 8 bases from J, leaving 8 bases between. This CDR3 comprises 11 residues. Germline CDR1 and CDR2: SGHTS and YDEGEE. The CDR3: CASSSRQEAFF. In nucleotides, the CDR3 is TGTGCCAGCAGCTCCCGACAGGAAGCTTTCTTT.

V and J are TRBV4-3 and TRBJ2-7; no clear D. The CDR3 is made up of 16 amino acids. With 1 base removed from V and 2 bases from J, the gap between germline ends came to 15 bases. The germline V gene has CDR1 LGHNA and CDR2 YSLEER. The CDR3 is CASSQVLPPLAYEQYF. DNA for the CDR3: TGCGCCAGCAGCCAAGTCCTACCCCCATTAGCCTACGAGCAGTACTTC.

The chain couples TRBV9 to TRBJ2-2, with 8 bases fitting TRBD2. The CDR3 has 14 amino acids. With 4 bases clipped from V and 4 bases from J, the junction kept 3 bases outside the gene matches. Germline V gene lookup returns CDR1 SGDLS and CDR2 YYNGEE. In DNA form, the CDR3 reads TGTGCCAGCAGCTACCGGGAGGGCACCGGGGAGCTGTTTTTT. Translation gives CASSYREGTGELFF.

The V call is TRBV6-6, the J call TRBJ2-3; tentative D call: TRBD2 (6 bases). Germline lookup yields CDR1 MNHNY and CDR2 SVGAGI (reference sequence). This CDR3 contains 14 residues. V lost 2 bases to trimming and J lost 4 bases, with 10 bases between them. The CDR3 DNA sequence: TGTGCCAGCAGTTACGTCGGGGGAGCAGATACGCAGTATTTT. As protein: CASSYVGGADTQYF.

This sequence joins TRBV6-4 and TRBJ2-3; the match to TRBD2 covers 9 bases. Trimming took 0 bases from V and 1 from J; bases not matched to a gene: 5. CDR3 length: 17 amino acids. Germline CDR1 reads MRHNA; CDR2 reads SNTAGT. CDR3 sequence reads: CASSDSKSSGGTDTQYF. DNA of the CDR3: TGTGCCAGCAGTGACTCGAAATCTAGCGGGGGCACAGATACGCAGTATTTT.

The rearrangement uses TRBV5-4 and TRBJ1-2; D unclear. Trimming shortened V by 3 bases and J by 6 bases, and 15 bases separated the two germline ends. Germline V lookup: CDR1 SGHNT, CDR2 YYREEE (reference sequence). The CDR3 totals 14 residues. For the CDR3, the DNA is TGTGCCAGCAGCTATGACAATGGACTTGATGGCTACACCTTC. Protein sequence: CASSYDNGLDGYTF.

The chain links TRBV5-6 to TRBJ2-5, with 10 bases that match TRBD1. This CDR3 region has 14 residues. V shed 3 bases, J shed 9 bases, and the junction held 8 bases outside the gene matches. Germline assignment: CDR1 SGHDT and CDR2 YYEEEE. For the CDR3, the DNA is TGTGCCAGCAGCTCCGGGACAGGGGCAATCGCCCAGTACTTC. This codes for CASSSGTGAIAQYF.

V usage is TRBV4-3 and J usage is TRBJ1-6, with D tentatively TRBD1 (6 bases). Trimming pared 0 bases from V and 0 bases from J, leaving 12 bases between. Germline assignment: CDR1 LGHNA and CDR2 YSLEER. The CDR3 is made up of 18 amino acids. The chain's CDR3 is CASSQERQGSSYNSPLHF. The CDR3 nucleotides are TGCGCCAGCAGCCAAGAAAGGCAGGGGAGCTCCTATAATTCACCCCTCCACTTT.

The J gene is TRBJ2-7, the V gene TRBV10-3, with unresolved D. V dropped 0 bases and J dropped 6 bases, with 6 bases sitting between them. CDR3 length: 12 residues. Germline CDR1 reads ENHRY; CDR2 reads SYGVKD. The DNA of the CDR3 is TGTGCCATCAGTGAGTCGGCTCTCGAGCAGTACTTC. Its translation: CAISESALEQYF.

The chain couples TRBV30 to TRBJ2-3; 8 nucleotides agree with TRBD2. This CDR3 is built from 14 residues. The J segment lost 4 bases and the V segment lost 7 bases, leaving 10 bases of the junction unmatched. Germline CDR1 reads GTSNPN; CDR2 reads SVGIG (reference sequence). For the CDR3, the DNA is TGTGCCTTCTCCAAAGCGGGAGATTCAGATACGCAGTATTTT. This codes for CAFSKAGDSDTQYF.

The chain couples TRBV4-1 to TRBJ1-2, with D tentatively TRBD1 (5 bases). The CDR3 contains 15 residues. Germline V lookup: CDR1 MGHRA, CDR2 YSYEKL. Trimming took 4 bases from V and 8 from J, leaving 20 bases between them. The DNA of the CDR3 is TGCGCCAGCAGCCCTTACATCAGGGAGGTAGGGGGCTACACCTTC. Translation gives CASSPYIREVGGYTF.

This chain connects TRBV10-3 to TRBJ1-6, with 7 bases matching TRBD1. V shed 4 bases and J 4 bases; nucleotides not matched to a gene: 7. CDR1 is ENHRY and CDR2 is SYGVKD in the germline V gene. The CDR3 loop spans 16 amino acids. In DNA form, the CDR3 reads TGTGCCATCAGTGCCGACAGGGATCCTTATAATTCACCCCTCCACTTT. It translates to CAISADRDPYNSPLHF.

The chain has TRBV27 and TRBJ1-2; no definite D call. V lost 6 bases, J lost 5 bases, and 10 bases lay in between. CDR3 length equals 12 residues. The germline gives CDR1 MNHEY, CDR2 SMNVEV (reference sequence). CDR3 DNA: TGTGCCAGCAGCCCGACGGGGTATGGCTACACCTTC. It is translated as CASSPTGYGYTF.

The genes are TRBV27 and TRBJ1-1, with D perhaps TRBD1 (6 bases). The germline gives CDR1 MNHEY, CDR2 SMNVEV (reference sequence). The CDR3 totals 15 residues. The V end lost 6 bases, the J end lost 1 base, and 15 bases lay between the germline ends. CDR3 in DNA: TGTGCCAGCAGCTACTATACAGGGCGGAACACTGAAGCTTTCTTT. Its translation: CASSYYTGRNTEAFF.

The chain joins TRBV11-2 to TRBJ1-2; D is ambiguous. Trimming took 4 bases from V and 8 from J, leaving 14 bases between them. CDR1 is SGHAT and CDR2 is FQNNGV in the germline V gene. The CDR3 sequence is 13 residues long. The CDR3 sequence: CASSSTRGSGYTF. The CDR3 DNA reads TGTGCCAGCAGCTCGACCCGGGGTAGCGGCTACACCTTC.

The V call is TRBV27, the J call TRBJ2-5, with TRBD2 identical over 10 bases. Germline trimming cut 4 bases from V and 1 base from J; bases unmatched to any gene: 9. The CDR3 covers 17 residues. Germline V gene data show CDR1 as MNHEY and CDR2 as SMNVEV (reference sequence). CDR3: CASSSDIAGGVQETQYF. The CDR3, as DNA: TGTGCCAGCAGTTCCGACATAGCGGGGGGCGTCCAAGAGACCCAGTACTTC.

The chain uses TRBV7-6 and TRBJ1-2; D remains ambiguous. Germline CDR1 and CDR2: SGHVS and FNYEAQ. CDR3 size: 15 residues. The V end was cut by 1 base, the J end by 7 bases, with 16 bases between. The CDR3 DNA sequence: TGTGCCAGCAGCTTAGAGACAATTTCTGGGCTTGGCTACACCTTC. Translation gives CASSLETISGLGYTF.

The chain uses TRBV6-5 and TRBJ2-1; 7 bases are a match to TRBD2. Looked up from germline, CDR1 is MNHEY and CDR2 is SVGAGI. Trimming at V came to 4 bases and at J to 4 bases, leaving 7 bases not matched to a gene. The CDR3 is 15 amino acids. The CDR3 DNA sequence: TGTGCCAGCAGTTGGGGGGGGGACCAATACAATGAGCAGTTCTTC. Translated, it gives CASSWGGDQYNEQFF.

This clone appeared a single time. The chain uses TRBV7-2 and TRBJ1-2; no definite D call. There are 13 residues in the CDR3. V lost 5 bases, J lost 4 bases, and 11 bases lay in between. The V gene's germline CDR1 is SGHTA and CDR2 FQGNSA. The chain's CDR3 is CASSASRLYGYTF. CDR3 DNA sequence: TGTGCCAGCAGCGCAAGCAGACTCTATGGCTACACCTTC.